A selection of T cell receptor beta chains follows, all from one sample in a study of beta chain features in type 1 diabetes. Here immunoSEQ multiplex PCR was the method, and the copy in TCRdb shows in-frame clones only, minus some. The sample carries about 660,000 clones, around an eighth recorded once. The sequenced material came from naive CD4+ T cells from blood. Receptors originate from a man between 18 and 29 years old with type 1 diabetes. Both conserved end residues are part of each CDR3. D genes are given only for firm matches. The size of a clone is reported for some rows only, either as once, few or many, or as a class for expanded clones.

V: TRBV7-2
size: -
J: TRBJ1-1
D: -
CDR3: CASSLSSIRDHTEAFF
DNA: TGTGCCAGCAGCTTAAGTTCGATCAGGGACCACACTGAAGCTTTCTTT

V: TRBV5-4
size: -
J: TRBJ2-3
D: -
CDR3: CATGYERIYTDTQYF
DNA: TGTGCCACCGGTTATGAGCGGATATACACAGATACGCAGTATTTT

V: TRBV7-2
size: -
J: TRBJ2-7
D: TRBD1
CDR3: CASSSSQGAGQYF
DNA: TGTGCCAGCAGCTCATCGCAGGGGGCTGGTCAGTACTTC

V: TRBV20-1
size: -
J: TRBJ2-5
D: -
CDR3: CSARDPETQYF
DNA: TGCAGTGCTAGAGATCCCGAGACCCAGTACTTC

V: TRBV10-3
size: -
J: TRBJ2-5
D: TRBD2
CDR3: CAISSRGLAGGPVRETQYF
DNA: TGTGCCATCAGTTCACGAGGACTAGCGGGAGGGCCTGTTCGAGAGACCCAGTACTTC

V: TRBV27
size: -
J: TRBJ2-2
D: TRBD2
CDR3: CASSRTGLASGELFF
DNA: TGTGCCAGCAGCCGAACAGGACTAGCTTCCGGGGAGCTGTTTTTT

V: TRBV10-2
size: few
J: TRBJ2-7
D: -
CDR3: CASSRYTGTYEQYF
DNA: TGCGCCAGCAGTCGATATACAGGAACCTACGAGCAGTACTTC

V: TRBV9
size: few
J: TRBJ2-1
D: -
CDR3: CASALDFRGEQFF
DNA: TGTGCCAGCGCCTTGGACTTCCGTGGTGAGCAGTTCTTC

V: TRBV6-1
size: few
J: TRBJ2-7
D: TRBD2
CDR3: CASSEALKLAYYEQYF
DNA: TGTGCCAGCAGTGAAGCGCTGAAACTAGCGTATTACGAGCAGTACTTC

V: TRBV7-2
size: -
J: TRBJ2-5
D: -
CDR3: CASSLTVQETQYF
DNA: TGTGCCAGCAGCTTAACGGTACAAGAGACCCAGTACTTC

V: TRBV2
size: few
J: TRBJ2-4
D: -
CDR3: CASSAGGWYIQYF
DNA: TGTGCCAGCAGTGCTGGAGGGTGGTACATTCAGTACTTC

V: TRBV10-3
size: -
J: TRBJ2-1
D: TRBD1
CDR3: CAMRGQEGNEQFF
DNA: TGTGCCATGAGGGGACAGGAGGGCAATGAGCAGTTCTTC

V: TRBV29-1
size: few
J: TRBJ2-5
D: TRBD1
CDR3: CSVRQGAGETQYF
DNA: TGCAGCGTTCGACAGGGGGCAGGCGAGACCCAGTACTTC

V: TRBV7-8
size: few
J: TRBJ2-3
D: TRBD2
CDR3: CASGRGGADTQYF
DNA: TGTGCCAGCGGACGGGGGGGTGCAGATACGCAGTATTTT

V: TRBV7-9
size: few
J: TRBJ1-1
D: -
CDR3: CASSQGQPNTEAFF
DNA: TGTGCCAGCAGTCAAGGACAGCCGAACACTGAAGCTTTCTTT

V: TRBV15
size: -
J: TRBJ2-1
D: TRBD2
CDR3: CATSRDGTSPNEQFF
DNA: TGTGCCACCAGCAGAGATGGGACTAGCCCCAATGAGCAGTTCTTC

V: TRBV10-3
size: -
J: TRBJ2-7
D: -
CDR3: CAISDWLGAEQYF
DNA: TGTGCCATCAGTGATTGGCTAGGGGCCGAGCAGTACTTC

V: TRBV5-4
size: -
J: TRBJ1-1
D: -
CDR3: CASSLGPLNTEAFF
DNA: TGTGCCAGCAGCTTAGGGCCTTTGAACACTGAAGCTTTCTTT

V: TRBV7-9
size: few
J: TRBJ1-2
D: TRBD1
CDR3: CASSLGQANYGYTF
DNA: TGTGCCAGCAGCTTGGGACAGGCGAACTATGGCTACACCTTC

V: TRBV7-8
size: few
J: TRBJ2-3
D: TRBD2
CDR3: CASSSGLAGAADTQYF
DNA: TGTGCCAGCAGCTCCGGACTAGCGGGGGCCGCAGATACGCAGTATTTT

V: TRBV18
size: -
J: TRBJ2-7
D: -
CDR3: CASSRNPDAGEQYF
DNA: TGTGCCAGCTCCCGCAACCCGGACGCTGGCGAGCAGTACTTC

V: TRBV7-9
size: few
J: TRBJ2-3
D: TRBD2
CDR3: CASSLGQEAGGRLF
DNA: TGTGCCAGCAGCTTAGGACAAGAAGCGGGAGGCCGCCTTTTT